The 27 T cell receptor beta chains below were found in one sample sequenced in a study of blood T cell repertoires in COVID-19. Repertoires were generated with immunoSEQ multiplex PCR, while TCRdb's copy carries only in-frame clones and drops some. The sample includes about 49,000 clones, about 90% of them seen just once. The material sequenced was peripheral blood. The receptors shown here come from a man older than 75 with acute or convalescent COVID-19.

This chain uses TRBV2 with TRBJ2-7; 7 bases map to TRBD1. In germline, CDR1 is SNHLY, CDR2 FYNNEI. V dropped 11 bases and J dropped 3; count of bases not matched to a gene: 7. The CDR3 length is 12 residues. CDR3 in DNA: TGTGCCGGCAAGGGGGACAGCTACGAGCAGTACTTC. This translates into CAGKGDSYEQYF.

V and J are TRBV29-1 and TRBJ2-5; tentatively, D is TRBD1 (5 bases). Germline CDR1 is SQVTM and CDR2 is ANQGSEA. Trimming cost V 3 bases and J 5 bases, with 19 bases left between them. The CDR3 loop spans 15 amino acids. The CDR3 DNA sequence: TGCAGCGTTGAGACAATTAAACAGGTCTCTGAGACCCAGTACTTC. The encoded protein is CSVETIKQVSETQYF. The whole variable domain, filled in from reference TRBV29-1 and TRBJ2-5, reads SAVISQKPSRDICQRGTSLTIQCQVDSQVTMMFWYRQQPGQSLTLIATANQGSEATYESGFVIDKFPISRPNLTFSTLTVSNMSPEDSSIYLCSVETIKQVSETQYFGPGTRLLVL.

This clone was observed a handful of times. This rearrangement joins TRBV19 to TRBJ1-1; a possible D gene is TRBD1 (5 bases). This CDR3 has 15 amino acids. In germline, CDR1 is LNHDA, CDR2 SQIVND (reference sequence). The V end was cut by 2 bases, the J end by 3 bases, with 13 bases between. CDR3 sequence reads: CASSIYGGIYTEAFF. The DNA for the CDR3 is TGTGCCAGTAGTATATACGGGGGGATTTACACTGAAGCTTTCTTT. Full variable domain (outside the CDR3, taken from reference TRBV19 and TRBJ1-1): DGGITQSPKYLFRKEGQNVTLSCEQNLNHDAMYWYRQDPGQGLRLIYYSQIVNDFQKGDIAEGYSVSREKKESFPLTVTSAQKNPTAFYLCASSIYGGIYTEAFFGQGTRLTVV.

The chain uses TRBV7-2 and TRBJ1-6; D uncertain. CDR3 size: 17 residues. V lost 5 bases to trimming and J lost 7 bases, with 21 bases between them. Germline values: CDR1 SGHTA, CDR2 FQGNSA. CDR3 sequence: CASSPGGVGRQNSPLHF. Here the CDR3 DNA reads TGTGCCAGCAGCCCCGGCGGGGTAGGGAGGCAGAATTCACCCCTCCACTTT.

V usage is TRBV19 and J usage is TRBJ1-1; D is possibly TRBD1 (6 bases). The V end lost 6 bases, the J end lost 1 base, and 12 bases lay between the germline ends. CDR1 is LNHDA and CDR2 is SQIVND in the germline V gene (reference sequence). The CDR3 consists of 14 residues. In DNA, the CDR3 is TGTGCCAGTAGGTCGGGACACTCGAACACTGAAGCTTTCTTT. This sequence encodes CASRSGHSNTEAFF.

V and J are TRBV19 and TRBJ2-6, with D unresolved. This CDR3 contains 14 residues. Per the germline V gene, CDR1 is LNHDA and CDR2 is SQIVND (reference sequence). The V end lost 2 bases, the J end lost 1 base, and 3 bases lay between the germline ends. CDR3 residues: CASSIRSGANVLTF. As DNA, the CDR3 is TGTGCCAGTAGTATACGGTCTGGGGCCAACGTCCTGACTTTC.

The V gene is TRBV18, the J gene TRBJ2-2, with a tentative D call TRBD1 (7 bases). With 3 bases removed from V and 2 bases from J, the gap between germline ends came to 13 bases. The CDR3 consists of 16 residues. Germline-derived CDR1 and CDR2 are KGHSH and LQKENI. The CDR3 reads CASSPRQGGNTGELFF. The CDR3 nucleotides read TGTGCCAGCTCACCTAGACAGGGAGGAAACACCGGGGAGCTGTTTTTT.

This chain connects TRBV30 to TRBJ2-6, with a weak D call TRBD1 (5 bases). Per the germline V gene, CDR1 is GTSNPN and CDR2 is SVGIG (reference sequence). The CDR3 is 17 amino acids. Trimming pared 8 bases from V and 3 bases from J, leaving 23 bases between. DNA for the CDR3: TGTGCCCGATCCGGACACGGTGGGTTGAGTGGGGCCAACGTCCTGACTTTC. Translation gives CARSGHGGLSGANVLTF.

This clone appeared a single time. The rearrangement uses TRBV3-1 (or the pseudogene TRBV3-2) and TRBJ1-5; 12 bases line up with TRBD1. V shed 4 bases, J shed 5 bases, and the junction held 6 bases outside the gene matches. CDR1 and CDR2 (germline): LGHDT, YNNKEL (reference sequence). The length of the CDR3 is 16 residues. The CDR3 is CASSPTGTGGYQPQHF. CDR3 coding DNA: TGTGCCAGCAGCCCGACCGGGACAGGGGGCTATCAGCCCCAGCATTTT.

The rearrangement links TRBV18 to TRBJ1-6; 7 bases map to TRBD1. V was clipped by 1 base and J by 10 bases; unmatched bases: 13. The CDR3 totals 17 residues. Germline CDR1 reads KGHSH; CDR2 reads LQKENI. As DNA, the CDR3 is TGTGCCAGCTCACCACAGGGGGCGGCTCGTTCTTCATCACCCCTCCACTTT. Its translation: CASSPQGAARSSSPLHF.

The rearrangement joins TRBV4-2 to TRBJ1-2; D might be TRBD1 (6 bases). The CDR3 has 14 residues. Trimming took 2 bases from V and 2 from J, leaving 9 bases between them. Per germline, CDR1 LGHNA and CDR2 YNFKEQ. The CDR3 bases are TGTGCCAGCAGCCAAAGGACAGCCAACTATGGCTACACCTTC. Protein: CASSQRTANYGYTF.

This chain uses TRBV18 with TRBJ1-6; D may be TRBD1 (5 bases). Germline lookup yields CDR1 KGHSH and CDR2 LQKENI. This CDR3 is built from 15 residues. V dropped 3 bases and J dropped 4 bases, with 10 bases sitting between them. CDR3 DNA: TGTGCCAGCTCACCCCCGGGACTGTATAATTCACCCCTCCACTTT. Translating gives CASSPPGLYNSPLHF.

The chain links TRBV7-2 to TRBJ2-1; 9 positions agree with TRBD1. In germline, CDR1 is SGHTA, CDR2 FQGNSA. CDR3 size: 14 residues. Trimming took 1 base from V and 7 from J; bases not matched to a gene: 2. The CDR3 DNA follows: TGTGCCAGCAGCTTAGGGGGGACAGGGAATGAGCAGTTCTTC. This codes for CASSLGGTGNEQFF.

This clone has only one observation. The CDR3 DNA follows: TGTGCCAGCAGCTTAACATCCTCCGGTTCACCCCTCCACTTT. Its protein is CASSLTSSGSPLHF. V and J are TRBV7-3 and TRBJ1-6; D is uncertain. CDR1 SGHTA and CDR2 FQGTGA come from the germline V gene. The V end lost 0 bases, the J end lost 9 bases, and 9 bases lay between the germline ends. The CDR3 covers 14 residues.

The chain is built from TRBV3-1 (or the pseudogene TRBV3-2) and TRBJ2-7; 9 nucleotides agree with TRBD2. From germline, CDR1 is LGHDT and CDR2 YNNKEL (reference sequence). The length of the CDR3 is 15 residues. Trimming at V came to 4 bases and at J to 2 bases, leaving 6 bases not matched to a gene. CDR3 nucleotide sequence: TGTGCCAGCAGCCGGGCCAGCGGGGGGCCCTACGAGCAGTACTTC. Protein: CASSRASGGPYEQYF.

The chain has TRBV5-1 and TRBJ1-3; 7 nucleotides align to TRBD1. The CDR3 is 17 residues long. Per the germline V gene, CDR1 is SGHRS and CDR2 is YFSETQ. J was trimmed by 4 bases and V by 0 bases; bases with no gene match: 10. The CDR3 sequence: CASSLEPTGQDGNTIYF. Here the CDR3 DNA reads TGCGCCAGCAGCTTGGAGCCGACAGGGCAGGACGGAAACACCATATATTTT.

CDR3 nucleotide sequence: TGTGCCAGCAGCCAGAACCAGGGGACAAATCAGCCCCAGCATTTT. Translated, it gives CASSQNQGTNQPQHF. V is TRBV3-1 (or the pseudogene TRBV3-2) and J is TRBJ1-5; D is possibly TRBD1 (6 bases). Per germline, CDR1 LGHDT and CDR2 YNNKEL (reference sequence). CDR3 length: 15 residues. V was trimmed by 3 bases and J by 4 bases, leaving 13 bases between them.

This chain links TRBV7-2 with TRBJ1-2, with D perhaps TRBD1 (5 bases). The germline V gene has CDR1 SGHTA and CDR2 FQGNSA. The V and J ends lost 2 bases and 8 bases respectively, with 18 bases between them. The CDR3 spans 15 residues. This chain's CDR3 is CASSLKGRDYKGYTF. As DNA, the CDR3 is TGTGCCAGCAGCTTAAAGGGCAGGGATTATAAGGGCTACACCTTC.

V and J are TRBV5-8 and TRBJ2-7; TRBD1 matches at 7 bases. From germline, CDR1 is SGHTS and CDR2 YDEGEE. The CDR3 runs to 15 residues. Trimming at V came to 1 base and at J to 0 bases, leaving 4 bases not matched to a gene. In DNA, the CDR3 is TGTGCCAGCAGCTTGCAACAGGGGCTCTCCTACGAGCAGTACTTC. The encoded protein is CASSLQQGLSYEQYF.

This chain links TRBV27 with TRBJ2-7; D uncertain. The CDR3 is made up of 16 amino acids. Trimming cost V 5 bases and J 5 bases, with 22 bases left between them. The germline V gene encodes CDR1 MNHEY and CDR2 SMNVEV (reference sequence). CDR3 in DNA: TGTGCCAGCAGTCCCCACCCCCGCGGCCAACTCCACGAGCAGTACTTC. Translation: CASSPHPRGQLHEQYF.

The chain is built from TRBV6-4 and TRBJ1-2; D is uncertain. The CDR3 totals 14 residues. The V gene lost 0 bases and the J gene lost 8 bases, with 13 bases spanning the gap. CDR1 and CDR2 from the germline V gene are MRHNA and SNTAGT. CDR3 coding DNA: TGTGCCAGCAGTGACTCGGCCGGCCGAGGGGGCTACACCTTC. As protein: CASSDSAGRGGYTF.

The chain links TRBV10-3 to TRBJ1-4; TRBD1 aligns across 7 bases. Per germline, CDR1 ENHRY and CDR2 SYGVKD. This CDR3 is 13 amino acids long. With V trimmed by 10 bases and J by 4 bases, 6 bases remained unmatched. The CDR3 coding sequence is TGTGCCACCCAGGGGGTTGTTAATGAAAAACTGTTTTTT. It yields the protein CATQGVVNEKLFF.

The chain joins TRBV5-1 to TRBJ2-5; D call uncertain. V was clipped by 2 bases and J by 3 bases, with 8 bases between them. CDR1 and CDR2 (germline): SGHRS, YFSETQ. CDR3 size: 13 residues. The CDR3 DNA reads as TGCGCCAGCAGCTTCGGCGGAAAAGAGACCCAGTACTTC. This sequence encodes CASSFGGKETQYF.

The rearrangement uses TRBV6-5 and TRBJ1-4, with 8 bases fitting TRBD1. V gave up 6 bases and J gave up 8 bases; unmatched junction bases: 8. The length of the CDR3 is 14 residues. CDR1 and CDR2 (germline): MNHEY, SVGAGI. CDR3 DNA sequence: TGTGCCAGCAGAGCAGGGGGCGCAGAAGAAAAACTGTTTTTT. As protein: CASRAGGAEEKLFF.

The chain couples TRBV6-5 to TRBJ2-7; 8 bases fit TRBD2. This CDR3 comprises 14 residues. Trimming took 5 bases from V and 3 from J; bases not matched to a gene: 6. Germline V gene lookup returns CDR1 MNHEY and CDR2 SVGAGI. CDR3: CASSQGLVVYEQYF. The CDR3 DNA is TGTGCCAGCAGTCAGGGACTAGTAGTCTACGAGCAGTACTTC.

The CDR3 bases are TGTGCCAGCAGCCAAGATCGGGGGTGGGCACAGGGGGCCTCTGAAGCTTTCTTT. This translates into CASSQDRGWAQGASEAFF. The rearrangement joins TRBV14 to TRBJ1-1; 9 positions match TRBD1. The CDR3 length is 18 residues. Germline V gene lookup returns CDR1 SGHDN and CDR2 FVKESK. The trim removed 0 bases at V and 6 bases at J, leaving 14 bases unmatched.

The rearrangement joins TRBV10-3 to TRBJ1-1, with a possible D match to TRBD1 (5 bases). Deletions cut 0 bases from V and 5 bases from J, with 22 bases between. The CDR3 is 18 amino acids. Germline CDR1 and CDR2: ENHRY and SYGVKD. CDR3 loop: CAISESHPGLTGGTEAFF. For the CDR3, the DNA is TGTGCCATCAGTGAGTCGCACCCTGGACTTACTGGGGGGACTGAAGCTTTCTTT.